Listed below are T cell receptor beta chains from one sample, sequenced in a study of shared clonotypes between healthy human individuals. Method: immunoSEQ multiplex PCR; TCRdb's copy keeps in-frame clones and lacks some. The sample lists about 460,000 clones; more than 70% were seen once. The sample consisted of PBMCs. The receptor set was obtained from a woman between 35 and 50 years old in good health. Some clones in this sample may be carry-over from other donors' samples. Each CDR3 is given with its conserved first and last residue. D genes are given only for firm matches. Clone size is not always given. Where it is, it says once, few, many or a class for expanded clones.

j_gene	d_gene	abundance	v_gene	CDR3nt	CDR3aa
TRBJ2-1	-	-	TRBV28	TGTGCCAGCAGTTTACTGGACAGCTACAATGAGCAGTTCTTC	CASSLLDSYNEQFF
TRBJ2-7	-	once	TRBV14	TGTGCCAGCAGCCAAGATTACGGGGAAATACTTTACGAGCAGTACTTC	CASSQDYGEILYEQYF
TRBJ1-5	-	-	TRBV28	TGTGCCAGCAGTTTAAGCGTGGGGGTTCAGCCCCAGCATTTT	CASSLSVGVQPQHF
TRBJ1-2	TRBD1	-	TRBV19	TGTGCCAGTAGTAAGGACAGGGAGTCTGGCTACACCTTC	CASSKDRESGYTF
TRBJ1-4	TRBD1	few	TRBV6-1	TGTGCCAGCAGTGAAGGACAGGGCACCTACGAAAAACTGTTTTTT	CASSEGQGTYEKLFF
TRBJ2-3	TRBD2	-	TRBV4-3	TGCGCCAGCAGCCAACGCGTGGGAGGGAAGACAGATACGCAGTATTTT	CASSQRVGGKTDTQYF
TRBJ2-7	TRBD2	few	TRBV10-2	TGCGCCAGCAGTTTCACCGGGACTAGCGGGAGCAGGCCCGAGCAGTACTTC	CASSFTGTSGSRPEQYF
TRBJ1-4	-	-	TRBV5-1	TGCGCCAGCAGCACGGACGGCAATGAAAAACTGTTTTTT	CASSTDGNEKLFF
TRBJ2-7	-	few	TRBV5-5	TGTGCCAGCAGCCAGGGGGGGGCCGGAAGGTACGAGCAGTACTTC	CASSQGGAGRYEQYF
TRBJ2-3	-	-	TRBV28	TGTGCCAGCAGTCCCCCCGCGCAAAAGACGCAGTATTTT	CASSPPAQKTQYF
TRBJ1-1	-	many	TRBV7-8	TGTGCCAGCAGCCCTTCCACTTCACGAGTTGAGTGGTCTTTCTTT	CASSPSTSRVEWSFF
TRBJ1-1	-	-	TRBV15	TGTGCCACCAGCAGAGTCGGGGGGAACACTGAAGCTTTCTTT	CATSRVGGNTEAFF
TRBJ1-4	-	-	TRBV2	TGTGCCAGCAAGCCGGAGACTGTCGAAAAACTGTTTTTT	CASKPETVEKLFF
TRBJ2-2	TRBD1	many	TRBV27	TGTGCCAGCAGCAGGACAGGGGGAACCGGGGAGCTGTTTTTT	CASSRTGGTGELFF
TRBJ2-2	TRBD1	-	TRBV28	TGTGCCAGCAGTTATACAGGGGGCTCCGGGGAGCTGTTTTTT	CASSYTGGSGELFF
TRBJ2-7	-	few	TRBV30	TGTGCCTGGAGTGTAGGGCAAGAGCAGTACTTC	CAWSVGQEQYF
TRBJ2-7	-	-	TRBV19	TGTGCCAGTAGTGTTCCCGGATCCCACGAGCAGTACTTC	CASSVPGSHEQYF
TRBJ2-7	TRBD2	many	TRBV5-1	TGCGCCAGCAGCTTGGCTATCGCGACTAGCGTTAGTTACGAGCAGTACTTC	CASSLAIATSVSYEQYF
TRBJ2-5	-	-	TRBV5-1	TGCGCCAGCAGCCTCGGGCACAGGGCGGAGACCCAGTACTTC	CASSLGHRAETQYF
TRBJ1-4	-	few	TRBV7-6	TGTGCCAGCAGCGTAGACAGGAATAATGAAAAACTGTTTTTT	CASSVDRNNEKLFF
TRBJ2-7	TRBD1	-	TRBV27	TGTGCCAGCAGTTTAGCCCCGGGACAGGGTTCCTACGAGCAGTACTTC	CASSLAPGQGSYEQYF
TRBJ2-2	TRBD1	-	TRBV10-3	TGTGCCATCAGACAGACCGGGACAGGGGGCCCCGGGGAGCTGTTTTTT	CAIRQTGTGGPGELFF
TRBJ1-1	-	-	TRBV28	TGTGCCAGCTCGCAACCGGGGCACGAAGCTTTCTTT	CASSQPGHEAFF
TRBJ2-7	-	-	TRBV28	TGTGCCAGCAGTAAAACCCCGGCAGGGATGAACGAGCAGTACTTC	CASSKTPAGMNEQYF
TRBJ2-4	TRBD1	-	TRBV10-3	TGTGCCATCAGTGATGATGACAGGGGGTCCTTTGTGGGCATTCAGTACTTC	CAISDDDRGSFVGIQYF